This entry describes one T cell receptor beta chain. TCRdb's table, derived via immunoSEQ multiplex PCR, lists solely in-frame clones and lacks some. The sample includes about 140,000 clones. These data are taken from a study of T cell responses to AZD1222 COVID-19 vaccine. V was trimmed by 6 bases and J by 7 bases, leaving 15 bases between them. This CDR3 spans 13 amino acids. Germline assignment: CDR1 SNHLY and CDR2 FYNNEI. This sequence joins TRBV2 and TRBJ1-2; D ambiguous. The sample taken for sequencing was peripheral blood. The TCR was taken from an adult in good health. The DNA of the CDR3 is TGTGCCAGCAGGACCCTTGTTTCCGGTGGCTACACCTTC. It specifies CASRTLVSGGYTF.